A few counts support the clone carrying this T cell receptor (beta chain). Its target is not known. The sample comes from a study of regulatory T cells in long-lasting Graves disease. Study in general: Newly diagnosed Graves' patients took antithyroid drugs under 3 months. General study points: Lower TCR diversity was seen in persistent Graves' patients than in newly diagnosed ones.

Noted time point: newly diagnosed GD, antithyroid drugs for less than 3 months. PBMC-derived RNA was used for the TCR library. Trimming cost V 2 bases and J 5 bases; bases outside gene matches: 15. The CDR3 is 18 amino acids. In germline, CDR1 is SGHDN, CDR2 FVKESK. HTBI primers from iRepertoire and Arm-PCR of CDR3 regions yielded the TCR beta libraries. MiXCR, run by TCRdb on the multiplex PCR reads, gives a single entry per CDR3 protein. The sample contains about 460,000 distinct CDR3 sequences, around 13% of which appear only once. These same records also appear under a second study, on T cells in Graves' hyperthyroidism and ophthalmopathy. That work contributes: The HTBI primer set was used in a first-round RT-PCR of the TCR CDR3.

The specimen comprised peripheral blood mononuclear cells (PBMCs), sampled at new diagnosis, from a patient treated with antithyroid drugs. The chain couples TRBV14 to TRBJ2-1; 7 bases match TRBD2. This clonotype was sampled from a woman in her forties or fifties with Graves disease. Here the CDR3 reads CASSQKRIFGLGDNEQFF. As DNA, the CDR3 is TGTGCCAGCAGCCAAAAGAGGATTTTCGGACTAGGGGACAATGAGCAGTTCTTC.